This TCR beta chain was documented in a study of naive and memory T cell subsets. Study-level points and caveats: This RNA-based method may be sensitive to activation-related transcript changes.

Note on this clonotype: No antigen is known for it.

The SP2 primer and nested alpha and beta constant region primers amplified ligated cDNA in four rounds. For blood and skin samples, reverse transcription used TCR alpha and beta constant primers. TCRdb re-analysed the 5' RACE reads in MiXCR, keeping a single row per CDR3 protein. The sample holds 30,000 or so distinct CDR3 sequences, 16% seen once. A UMI-containing oligonucleotide was joined by 3' ligation to the TCR cDNA template. Cells were not sorted; total RNA input targeted roughly 1 to 1,100 ng. The TCR sequence derives from a female donor in good health.

The CDR3 protein is CASSVEGTSTDTQYF. CDR3 DNA: TGTGCCAGCAGCGTAGAGGGAACTAGCACAGATACGCAGTATTTT. The genes are TRBV9 and TRBJ2-3; D is uncertain. The CDR3 is made up of 15 amino acids. The V and J ends lost 0 bases and 0 bases respectively, with 8 bases between them. Germline V CDR1 and CDR2: SGDLS, YYNGEE.